This T cell receptor beta chain was obtained from a study of control samples from healthy donors and cancer patients (dated by TCRdb to the early 2020s). Library prep was done by the immunoSEQ multiplex PCR assay. The table was pulled from immuneACCESS by TCRdb, which kept in-frame rearrangements only. Such tables lose some clones; where checked, under half of the loss comes from unresolved V genes, and the rest has no known cause. The sample has 100,000 or so clones on record, around three quarters of them singletons. The ten biggest clones cover under 12% of the sample. A distance of 6 bases separates the germline ends of V and J, which lose 5 bases and 2 bases respectively. The CDR3 holds 12 amino acids from the cysteine to the phenylalanine. Here the CDR3 DNA is all that survives: 36 bases in frame from base 1. As regards this clone: The target of this receptor is not known. Qualities for individual bases were not recorded, and no much larger clone is one base off.

Material: blood. Here the chain combines TRBV12-3 or TRBV12-4 and TRBJ1-2; a confident D gene designation cannot be given. This receptor was identified in a woman in her 30s in good health. The DNA is TGTGCCAGCAGTATTCCCAACTATGGCTACACCTTC. Its product reads: CASSIPNYGYTF.